This T cell receptor beta chain was profiled in a study of Ad26.COV2.S vaccination and SARS-CoV-2 variants. The wider study: It was the COV1001 Ad26.COV2.S trial arm that included the donor. Findings and limits, study-wide: Vaccine recipients posted higher spike-specific TCR breadth than their placebo counterparts.

Germline V gene lookup returns CDR1 SGHAT and CDR2 FQNNGV. The CDR3 is 14 amino acids. Trimming pared 5 bases from V and 6 bases from J, leaving 14 bases between. TCRdb's copy holds only in-frame clones and misses some; the assay was immunoSEQ multiplex PCR. This table holds 400,000 to 450,000 clones, 75% to 95% found once. Treatment defined: around 19 received Ad26.COV2.S at low or high dose, single or two shots; about 5 received placebo; per-sample allocation not given. Collection of the samples took place on day 63 after the first injection of vaccine or placebo. Within Boston, the person who donated was an adult of 18-55 years. This vaccine is an Ad26 vector that expresses the Wuhan-strain SARS-CoV-2 spike. Remarks on this clone: Its antigen remains unidentified.

The TCR originated in a person aged 18-60 years who received the Ad26.COV2.S COVID-19 vaccine or a placebo. The chain couples TRBV11-2 to TRBJ2-1; no clear D. Specimen: peripheral blood, collected in a trial of Ad26.COV2.S vaccine versus placebo. As DNA, the CDR3 is TGTGCCAGCAGCCCCTTTCGGCTGACCAATGAGCAGTTCTTC. It is translated as CASSPFRLTNEQFF.